A selection of T cell receptor beta chains follows, all from one sample in a study of blood T cell repertoires in COVID-19. TCRdb keeps only in-frame clones here, not all; method: immunoSEQ multiplex PCR. Among about 180,000 clones, roughly nine tenths were seen once, and the ten largest hold 1.5% to 2%. Sequenced input: peripheral blood. Receptors were obtained from a man younger than 35 who had recovered from COVID-19. CDR3s include the opening cysteine and the closing phenylalanine or tryptophan. A D gene is named only where the DNA matches it firmly. Clone size appears in some rows only: once, few, many, or a class for an expanded clone.

D gene	clone size	V gene	J gene	CDR3 protein	CDR3 DNA
TRBD1	.	TRBV6-5	TRBJ2-7	CASRQGGEGYEQYF	TGTGCCAGCAGGCAAGGGGGCGAGGGCTACGAGCAGTACTTC
TRBD1	.	TRBV5-1	TRBJ2-7	CASTSGQGSHEQYF	TGCGCCAGCACCTCCGGACAGGGGAGTCACGAGCAGTACTTC
TRBD1	.	TRBV6-5	TRBJ2-7	CASSYAGGYEQYF	TGTGCCAGCAGTTACGCAGGGGGCTACGAGCAGTACTTC
TRBD1	.	TRBV12-3/TRBV12-4	TRBJ1-6	CASRGTGESPLHF	TGTGCCAGCAGGGGGACAGGGGAGTCACCCCTCCACTTT
.	.	TRBV28	TRBJ1-5	CASSLRGGRPQHF	TGTGCCAGCAGTTTACGTGGTGGGCGGCCCCAGCATTTT
TRBD1	once	TRBV5-6	TRBJ2-1	CASSRDRANEQFF	TGTGCCAGCAGCCGTGACAGGGCAAATGAGCAGTTCTTC
.	.	TRBV29-1	TRBJ2-7	CSVTLGLGEQYF	TGCAGCGTCACTCTGGGGCTGGGCGAGCAGTACTTC
TRBD2	.	TRBV14	TRBJ2-3	CATQRERTDTQYF	TGTGCCACTCAGCGGGAGAGGACAGATACGCAGTATTTT
TRBD1	.	TRBV7-9	TRBJ2-1	CASSITGTGAYNEQFF	TGTGCCAGCAGCATCACCGGGACAGGGGCCTACAATGAGCAGTTCTTC
TRBD1	once	TRBV28	TRBJ1-5	CASSFGQGRNQPQHF	TGTGCCAGCAGTTTCGGACAGGGGCGTAATCAGCCCCAGCATTTT
.	.	TRBV11-2	TRBJ1-1	CASSSGMPNTEAFF	TGTGCCAGCAGCTCAGGGATGCCGAACACTGAAGCTTTCTTT
.	.	TRBV7-6	TRBJ2-7	CASSLALGDTWQYF	TGTGCCAGCAGCTTAGCGCTAGGTGATACATGGCAGTACTTC
.	.	TRBV3-1/TRBV3-2	TRBJ2-7	CASSRGYEQYF	TGTGCCAGCAGCCGAGGCTACGAGCAGTACTTC
.	.	TRBV5-4	TRBJ1-6	CASSEEGSSYNSPLHF	TGTGCCAGCAGCGAAGAGGGAAGCTCCTATAATTCACCCCTCCACTTT
TRBD1	.	TRBV6-5	TRBJ2-7	CASSYSWTGPHEQYF	TGTGCCAGCAGTTACTCCTGGACAGGGCCCCACGAGCAGTACTTC
.	.	TRBV9	TRBJ1-3	CASSVDPLNAWGNTIYF	TGTGCCAGCAGCGTAGATCCTTTAAATGCGTGGGGAAACACCATATATTTT
.	.	TRBV9	TRBJ2-5	CASSPDYLGTQYF	TGTGCCAGCAGCCCTGACTACCTCGGGACCCAGTACTTC
.	.	TRBV18	TRBJ2-6	CASSLTWESGANVLTF	TGTGCCAGCTCACTGACGTGGGAGTCTGGGGCCAACGTCCTGACTTTC